This T cell receptor beta chain was profiled in a study of blood T cell repertoires in COVID-19. About the research overall: Samples of COVID-19 (acute and convalescent) were obtained from the United States, Italy and Spain.

The CDR3 is 14 residues long. In germline, CDR1 is MNHEY, CDR2 SVGAGI. V lost 6 bases, J lost 9 bases, and 20 bases lay in between. Profiled with immunoSEQ multiplex PCR; TCRdb holds only in-frame clones, not every one. The sample contains about 160,000 clones, 82% of which appear only once. Input material: PBMCs or T cells enriched from blood (not recorded which). This chain connects TRBV6-5 to TRBJ2-5; D uncertain. The receptor was isolated from a man in his fifties or sixties who had recovered from COVID-19. The CDR3 here is CASSSLTAQYSQYF. CDR3 nucleotides: TGTGCCAGCAGCAGCCTGACTGCCCAATACTCCCAGTACTTC.